Described below is a single T cell receptor beta chain sequence and its context. This entry comes from a study of OX40 agonist ivuxolimab in advanced cancers. Only in-frame clones appear in the TCRdb table, and some are missing; sequencing was by immunoSEQ multiplex PCR. The repertoire has approximately 78,000 clones, about 84% of them found once; the top ten carry around 6.9%. Trimming removed 0 bases from V and 4 bases from J, with 10 bases in between. Germline CDR1 and CDR2: SGHRS and YFSETQ. There are 14 residues in the CDR3. The source is an adult with an advanced solid tumor such as melanoma, head and neck, liver or kidney cancer. The rearrangement uses TRBV5-1 and TRBJ1-2; D is ambiguous. The source material was CD4+ or CD8+ T cells sorted from blood, sampled in a trial of the OX40 agonist ivuxolimab. DNA for the CDR3: TGCGCCAGCAGCTTGGACAGTTCGATCTATGGCTACACCTTC. This encodes CASSLDSSIYGYTF.